These 27 T cell receptor beta chains were sequenced from one sample in a study of early T cells in non-severe SARS-CoV-2 infection. One entry per CDR3 protein results from TCRdb running MiXCR on the 5' RACE reads. The sample lists about 98,000 distinct CDR3 sequences, about 10% occurring once. Material for sequencing was whole blood. These receptors all stem from an adult who was a healthcare worker with PCR-confirmed SARS-CoV-2 infection or an uninfected control (not recorded which).

The chain uses TRBV12-3 or TRBV12-4 and TRBJ2-5; D gene unclear. V dropped 5 bases and J dropped 4 bases, with 11 bases sitting between them. This CDR3 has 13 amino acids. CDR3 nucleotide sequence: TGTGCCAGCAGTCAAACTCTATTAGAGACCCAGTACTTC. This translates into CASSQTLLETQYF.

J is TRBJ1-3 and V is TRBV25-1; D gene uncertain. The CDR3 length is 15 residues. Deletions cut 4 bases from V and 4 bases from J, with 14 bases between. The germline V gene encodes CDR1 MGHDK and CDR2 SYGVNS. CDR3 sequence reads: CASSVFGTAGNTIYF. Here the CDR3 DNA reads TGTGCCAGCAGTGTATTCGGCACGGCGGGAAACACCATATATTTT. Full variable domain (missing parts from reference TRBV25-1 and TRBJ1-3): EADIYQTPRYLVIGTGKKITLECSQTMGHDKMYWYQQDPGMELHLIHYSYGVNSTEKGDLSSESTVSRIRTEHFPLTLESARPSHTSQYLCASSVFGTAGNTIYFGEGSWLTVV.

This chain joins TRBV18 and TRBJ1-4; D gene uncertain. CDR3 length equals 13 residues. Trimming removed 2 bases at V and 8 bases at J, with 9 bases between. CDR1 is KGHSH, CDR2 LQKENI, per germline. The CDR3 loop is CASSPGLGEKLFF. The DNA for the CDR3 is TGTGCCAGCTCACCAGGCCTGGGAGAAAAACTGTTTTTT.

This clonotype was seen many times. The rearrangement uses TRBV28 and TRBJ1-3; D gene unclear. V dropped 7 bases and J dropped 3 bases, with 13 bases sitting between them. CDR3 size: 14 residues. CDR1 is MDHEN, CDR2 SYDVKM, per germline. CDR3 residues: CASNEGGFGNTIYF. The CDR3 coding sequence is TGTGCCAGCAACGAGGGAGGGTTTGGAAACACCATATATTTT.

In its sample, this clonotype was seen a few times. The chain couples TRBV6-6 to TRBJ1-1; no clear D gene. The length of the CDR3 is 14 residues. Germline CDR1 and CDR2: MNHNY and SVGAGI (reference sequence). The V end was cut by 2 bases, the J end by 8 bases, with 15 bases between. CDR3 coding DNA: TGTGCCAGCAGTTACGGGCGGGGAATGGTAGAAGCTTTCTTT. This encodes CASSYGRGMVEAFF.

This clonotype was seen only a few times. The chain combines TRBV20-1 with TRBJ1-2, with a tentative D call TRBD1 (5 bases). With 3 bases removed from V and 0 bases from J, the gap between germline ends came to 8 bases. There are 13 residues in the CDR3. Germline lookup yields CDR1 DFQATT and CDR2 SNEGSKA (reference sequence). CDR3 amino acids: CSASVGANYGYTF. The DNA of the CDR3 is TGCAGTGCTAGTGTGGGGGCTAACTATGGCTACACCTTC.

This clonotype has more than one count but fewer than ten. This chain links TRBV20-1 with TRBJ2-7, with no clear D. The CDR3 has 11 amino acids. CDR1 and CDR2 from the germline V gene are DFQATT and SNEGSKA (reference sequence). V was pared by 3 bases and J by 3 bases, with 6 bases between. This chain's CDR3 is CSASRGYEQYF. DNA for the CDR3: TGCAGTGCTAGTCGCGGCTACGAGCAGTACTTC.

As for this clonotype: A read error may explain this, as a much larger clone is one base away. The CDR3 ends on some other residue instead of the conserved phenylalanine or tryptophan, so this is likely a read error. This chain uses TRBV6-1 with TRBJ1-2; no firm D call. Germline CDR1 reads MNHNS; CDR2 reads SASEGT. The length of the CDR3 is 15 residues. With 2 bases removed from V and 4 bases from J, the gap between germline ends came to 14 bases. The CDR3 is CASSEWTGSGYGYTI. The CDR3 coding sequence is TGTGCCAGCAGTGAATGGACGGGGTCGGGCTATGGCTACACCATC.

This clonotype turned up a few times. The chain is built from TRBV7-2 and TRBJ2-7; perhaps TRBD2 as D (5 bases). V lost 2 bases and J lost 5, with 13 bases in between. CDR1 and CDR2 from the germline V gene are SGHTA and FQGNSA. The length of the CDR3 is 14 residues. The DNA of the CDR3 is TGTGCCAGCAGCTTAAGGACGGGGTCCGACGAGCAGTACTTC. It yields the protein CASSLRTGSDEQYF.

The rearrangement links TRBV6-5 to TRBJ1-4, with 9 positions matching TRBD1. CDR3 length: 12 amino acids. CDR1 MNHEY and CDR2 SVGAGI come from the germline V gene. V was clipped by 5 bases and J by 14 bases; unmatched bases: 6. Here the CDR3 reads CASSPGTGLLFF. DNA for the CDR3: TGTGCCAGCAGTCCGGGGACAGGGCTGCTGTTTTTT.

This chain joins TRBV5-1 and TRBJ2-7; D assignment may be TRBD1 or TRBD2 (5 bases each). V dropped 4 bases and J dropped 6 bases, with 14 bases sitting between them. CDR3 length: 13 amino acids. From germline, CDR1 is SGHRS and CDR2 YFSETQ. The CDR3 DNA is TGCGCCAGCAGCCTCGGGACCGCCGGCGAGCAGTACTTC. It translates to CASSLGTAGEQYF. Full variable domain (rest looked up from reference TRBV5-1 and TRBJ2-7): KAGVTQTPRYLIKTRGQQVTLSCSPISGHRSVSWYQQTPGQGLQFLFEYFSETQRNKGNFPGRFSGRQFSNSRSEMNVSTLELGDSALYLCASSLGTAGEQYFGPGTRLTVT.

This clonotype was found many times. The chain carries TRBV9 and TRBJ2-4; the match to TRBD2 covers 8 bases. Losses at the gene ends were 4 bases for V and 10 bases for J; bases not matched to a gene: 13. The CDR3 has 15 amino acids. Germline V gene sequence: CDR1 SGDLS, CDR2 YYNGEE. The CDR3 reads CASSPGDGTRGIQYF. CDR3 coding DNA: TGTGCCAGCAGCCCAGGCGATGGGACTAGAGGGATTCAGTACTTC.

This clonotype was seen only once. The V gene is TRBV3-1, the J gene TRBJ2-7, with D hard to call. CDR1 LGHDT and CDR2 YNNKEL come from the germline V gene (reference sequence). CDR3 length: 15 amino acids. V lost 2 bases and J lost 3, with 14 bases in between. CDR3 nucleotide sequence: TGTGCCAGCAGCCAAAATTCGGACCGCAACTACGAGCAGTACTTC. It specifies CASSQNSDRNYEQYF.

This clonotype was seen only a few times. V and J are TRBV5-1 and TRBJ2-1; TRBD2 matches at 14 bases. V was clipped by 3 bases and J by 1 base; unmatched bases: 12. The germline gives CDR1 SGHRS, CDR2 YFSETQ. The CDR3 covers 20 residues. The CDR3 sequence: CASSSQGLAGESASYNEQFF. The CDR3 DNA sequence: TGCGCCAGCAGCTCCCAGGGACTAGCGGGAGAGTCCGCGTCCTACAATGAGCAGTTCTTC. The whole variable domain, remainder taken from reference TRBV5-1 and TRBJ2-1, is KAGVTQTPRYLIKTRGQQVTLSCSPISGHRSVSWYQQTPGQGLQFLFEYFSETQRNKGNFPGRFSGRQFSNSRSEMNVSTLELGDSALYLCASSSQGLAGESASYNEQFFGPGTRLTVL.

This chain connects TRBV3-1 to TRBJ2-3; TRBD2 aligns across 7 bases. The trim removed 6 bases at V and 8 bases at J, leaving 2 bases unmatched. The CDR3 spans 11 residues. Germline loops: CDR1 LGHDT, CDR2 YNNKEL (reference sequence). CDR3 in DNA: TGTGCCAGCAGTACTAGCGTTACGCAGTATTTT. Translation gives CASSTSVTQYF.

This clonotype was seen only a few times. The gene calls are TRBV19 and TRBJ1-2, with TRBD1 matching 8 bases. CDR1 and CDR2 from the germline V gene are LNHDA and SQIVND (reference sequence). V lost 2 bases to trimming and J lost 6 bases; unmatched junction nucleotides: 5. The CDR3 has 14 residues. Here the CDR3 DNA reads TGTGCCAGTAGTATAACGGCAGGGGGCGATGGCTACACCTTC. Encoded protein: CASSITAGGDGYTF.

The rearrangement joins TRBV25-1 to TRBJ2-5, with 9 positions matching TRBD2. This CDR3 has 16 residues. Germline V gene sequence: CDR1 MGHDK, CDR2 SYGVNS. The trim removed 6 bases at V and 2 bases at J, leaving 10 bases unmatched. CDR3 amino acids: CASRGSSGRHQETQYF. The CDR3 nucleotides are TGTGCCAGCAGGGGCTCAAGCGGGAGGCATCAAGAGACCCAGTACTTC.

Ten or more counts support this clonotype. This rearrangement joins TRBV7-2 to TRBJ2-7; possibly TRBD1 for D (6 bases). Trimming removed 5 bases from V and 6 bases from J, with 14 bases in between. This CDR3 is 13 amino acids long. Germline V gene data show CDR1 as SGHTA and CDR2 as FQGNSA. The CDR3 protein is CASSDQQGTEQYF. The CDR3 nucleotides read TGTGCCAGCAGCGACCAACAGGGCACCGAGCAGTACTTC. The full variable domain, rest sourced from reference TRBV7-2 and TRBJ2-7, is GAGVSQSPSNKVTEKGKDVELRCDPISGHTALYWYRQSLGQGLEFLIYFQGNSAPDKSGLPSDRFSAERTGGSVSTLTIQRTQQEDSAVYLCASSDQQGTEQYFGPGTRLTVT.

This clonotype was observed a handful of times. V is TRBV7-9 and J is TRBJ1-1; D is unresolved. From germline, CDR1 is SEHNR and CDR2 FQNEAQ (reference sequence). The CDR3 totals 13 residues. Trimming took off 4 bases at V and 1 base at J, with 7 bases between the two ends. CDR3 amino acids: CASSSRENTEAFF. Here the CDR3 DNA reads TGTGCCAGCAGCTCCCGAGAGAACACTGAAGCTTTCTTT.

The gene calls are TRBV20-1 and TRBJ1-1; TRBD1 matches at 8 bases. Germline-derived CDR1 and CDR2 are DFQATT and SNEGSKA (reference sequence). With 1 base clipped from V and 3 bases from J, the junction kept 4 bases outside the gene matches. The CDR3 contains 14 residues. The CDR3 sequence is CSARVRGQDTEAFF. CDR3 bases: TGCAGTGCTAGAGTCAGGGGGCAGGACACTGAAGCTTTCTTT.

The chain couples TRBV5-5 to TRBJ2-7, with D possibly TRBD1 on 7 matching bases. V was shortened by 6 bases and J by 6 bases, with 16 bases between the two germline ends. The CDR3 runs 13 residues. Per germline, CDR1 SGHKS and CDR2 YYEKEE (reference sequence). CDR3 in DNA: TGTGCCAGCATACTAAGGGGGCGGGGCGAGCAGTACTTC. Its protein is CASILRGRGEQYF.

This sequence joins TRBV29-1 and TRBJ1-2, with D perhaps TRBD1 (5 bases). This CDR3 contains 12 residues. V lost 7 bases, J lost 8 bases, and 17 bases lay in between. From germline, CDR1 is SQVTM and CDR2 ANQGSEA. The CDR3: CSGGTLAEGYTF. The CDR3 nucleotides are TGCAGCGGGGGCACCCTCGCGGAGGGCTACACCTTC. Combining the CDR3 with reference TRBV29-1 and TRBJ1-2 gives the whole variable domain SAVISQKPSRDICQRGTSLTIQCQVDSQVTMMFWYRQQPGQSLTLIATANQGSEATYESGFVIDKFPISRPNLTFSTLTVSNMSPEDSSIYLCSGGTLAEGYTFGSGTRLTVV.

V usage is TRBV25-1 and J usage is TRBJ1-4; D is uncertain. CDR3 size: 13 residues. CDR1 and CDR2 (germline): MGHDK, SYGVNS. V lost 5 bases and J 8 bases, leaving 12 bases between the germline ends. The CDR3 DNA reads TGTGCCAGCAGTCAAAGCCATGACGAAAAACTGTTTTTT. Protein: CASSQSHDEKLFF.

This clonotype was seen many times. The J gene is TRBJ2-1, the V gene TRBV18; D uncertain. Trimming shortened V by 1 base and J by 9 bases, and 4 bases separated the two germline ends. The CDR3 loop spans 11 amino acids. The germline V gene has CDR1 KGHSH and CDR2 LQKENI. The CDR3 DNA reads TGTGCCAGCTCACCACGAGGTGAGCAGTTCTTC. Its translation: CASSPRGEQFF.

This clonotype was recorded a few times. V usage is TRBV5-4 and J usage is TRBJ1-2, with TRBD1 matching over 7 bases. Trimming removed 0 bases from V and 4 bases from J; junction bases left unmatched: 15. The CDR3 is 18 residues long. Germline CDR1 and CDR2: SGHNT and YYREEE (reference sequence). The CDR3 DNA reads TGTGCCAGCAGCTTGGATTCGCCGACAGGGATGAGGTTCTATGGCTACACCTTC. Translation: CASSLDSPTGMRFYGYTF.

The V and J genes are TRBV10-3 and TRBJ2-3, with D uncertain. Germline values: CDR1 ENHRY, CDR2 SYGVKD. V lost 8 bases and J 2 bases, leaving 11 bases between the germline ends. The CDR3 contains 13 residues. Written as DNA, the CDR3 is TGTGCCATCTACTCTAGATCCACAGATACGCAGTATTTT. It yields the protein CAIYSRSTDTQYF.

The chain has TRBV28 and TRBJ2-7, with TRBD1 as a possible D gene (5 bases). This CDR3 region has 14 residues. Trimming shortened V by 6 bases and J by 5 bases, and 17 bases separated the two germline ends. Looked up from germline, CDR1 is MDHEN and CDR2 is SYDVKM. Written as DNA, the CDR3 is TGTGCCAGCAGCCACAGGTATCGATCCCACGAGCAGTACTTC. This encodes CASSHRYRSHEQYF.